This T cell receptor (beta chain) is from a study of shared clonotypes between healthy human individuals. Only CD45RO-negative cells positively selected for CCR7 counted as naive CD8 cells, so terminally differentiated effector memory CD45RA+ cells were excluded. Sorted subsets were amplified in replicate PCRs using approximately 200 ng DNA, about 30,000 T cell genomes. The assay was immunoSEQ multiplex PCR, and TCRdb's table has in-frame clones only and misses some. Among millions of clones listed, about 95% were seen once. This CDR3 region has 15 residues. V shed 3 bases and J 6 bases; nucleotides not matched to a gene: 6. Germline V CDR1 and CDR2: ENHRY, SYGVKD.

The sequence was obtained from a man aged 18 to 29 in good health. Specimen: naive CD8+ T cells sorted from blood. This rearrangement joins TRBV10-3 to TRBJ2-2, with 8 bases that match TRBD1. Written as DNA, the CDR3 is TGTGCCATCAGTGACGGGACAGGCACACCCGGGGAGCTGTTTTTT. As protein: CAISDGTGTPGELFF.